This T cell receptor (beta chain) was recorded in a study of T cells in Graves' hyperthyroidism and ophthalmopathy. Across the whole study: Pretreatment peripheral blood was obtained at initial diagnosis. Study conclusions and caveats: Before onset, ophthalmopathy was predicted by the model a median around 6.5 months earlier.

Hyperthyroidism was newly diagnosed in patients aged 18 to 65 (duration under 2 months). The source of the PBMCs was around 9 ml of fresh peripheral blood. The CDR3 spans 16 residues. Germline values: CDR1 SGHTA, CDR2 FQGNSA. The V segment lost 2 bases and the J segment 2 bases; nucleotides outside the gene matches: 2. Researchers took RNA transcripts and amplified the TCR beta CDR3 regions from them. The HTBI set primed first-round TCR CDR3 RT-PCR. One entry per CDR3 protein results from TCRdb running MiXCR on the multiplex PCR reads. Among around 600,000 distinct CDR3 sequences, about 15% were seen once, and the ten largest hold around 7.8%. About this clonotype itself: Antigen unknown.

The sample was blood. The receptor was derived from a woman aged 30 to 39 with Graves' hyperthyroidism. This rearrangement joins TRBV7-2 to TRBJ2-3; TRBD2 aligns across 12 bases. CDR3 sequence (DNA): TGTGCCAGCAGCTTACGGACTAGCGGGATCACAGATACGCAGTATTTT. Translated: CASSLRTSGITDTQYF.